This T cell receptor beta chain was captured in a study of shared clonotypes between healthy human individuals. About the study: Participating donors consisted of two women and a few men aged 18 to 49. Findings and caveats of the study: Genetic and exposure-history diversity was limited by the small donor number.

About this clone: Antigen: not known. Other nucleotide sequences from this sample produce the same CDR3.

Profiling relied on immunoSEQ multiplex PCR, and the TCRdb table lists in-frame clones only, not all of them. The table records roughly 1 million clones, about 70% of them present only once. The CDR3 has 14 residues. After removal of 1 base from V and 4 bases from J, the junction contained 4 bases not matched to a gene. Germline V gene data show CDR1 as SGHRS and CDR2 as YFSETQ. The TCR was taken from a man aged 18 to 29 in good health. What was sequenced was memory CD4+ T cells sorted from blood. Subset defined: CD45RA-negative fraction. The V and J genes are TRBV5-1 and TRBJ2-5; 7 bases are a match to TRBD2. CDR3 DNA sequence: TGCGCCAGCAGCTTGACTAGCGTTCGAGAGACCCAGTACTTC. Residues: CASSLTSVRETQYF.